Presented here are 19 T cell receptor beta chains from one specimen sequenced in a study of Graves' ophthalmopathy and Graves' hyperthyroidism. The sequenced template was RNA, covering the TCR beta CDR3 region. RT-PCR with HTBI primers came first, then second-round multiplex PCR. One entry per CDR3 protein results from TCRdb running MiXCR on the multiplex PCR reads. The data contain approximately 41,000 distinct CDR3 sequences, 40% to 65% of them singletons. The sequenced sample consisted of peripheral blood. The receptors were sampled from an adult man with Graves' ophthalmopathy.

This clonotype was recorded only once. The chain couples TRBV7-6 to TRBJ1-2; the D gene is possibly TRBD1 (5 bases). Trimming removed 4 bases from V and 4 bases from J, with 10 bases in between. Germline V gives CDR1 SGHVS, CDR2 FNYEAQ. The CDR3 loop spans 13 amino acids. The CDR3 DNA is TGTGCCAGCAGCTCCCGGGGCTTCTATGGCTACACCTTC. Encoded protein: CASSSRGFYGYTF.

In its sample, this clonotype ranks as medium-sized. The V gene is TRBV20-1, the J gene TRBJ1-6; the match to TRBD1 covers 8 bases. Trimming cost V 0 bases and J 9 bases; bases outside gene matches: 10. The CDR3 runs to 16 residues. Germline loops: CDR1 DFQATT, CDR2 SNEGSKA (reference sequence). This chain's CDR3 is CSARDPSTGDGSPLHF. The CDR3 DNA is TGCAGTGCTAGAGATCCGTCGACAGGGGATGGTTCACCCCTCCACTTT.

The genes are TRBV7-6 and TRBJ1-2; 7 bases match TRBD1. Germline CDR1 is SGHVS and CDR2 is FNYEAQ. Trimming at V came to 5 bases and at J to 4 bases, leaving 7 bases not matched to a gene. This CDR3 region has 14 residues. The CDR3 sequence: CASSQLQGSYGYTF. As DNA, the CDR3 is TGTGCCAGCAGCCAACTACAGGGGTCCTATGGCTACACCTTC.

This clonotype was detected ten times or more. This rearrangement joins TRBV29-1 to TRBJ2-3, with 13 bases matching TRBD2. V dropped 5 bases and J dropped 6; count of bases not matched to a gene: 14. This CDR3 spans 17 amino acids. Germline V gene data show CDR1 as SQVTM and CDR2 as ANQGSEA. CDR3 sequence (DNA): TGCAGCGTTCGACGGGGCGGAACTAGCGGGGGGGGGGATACGCAGTATTTT. It is translated as CSVRRGGTSGGGDTQYF.

This rearrangement joins TRBV20-1 to TRBJ2-3, with no clear D. Germline V gene lookup returns CDR1 DFQATT and CDR2 SNEGSKA (reference sequence). Trimming stripped 7 bases from V and 11 bases from J, with 22 bases between. CDR3 length: 13 residues. CDR3 nucleotides: TGCAGTGTCCTAGAAGGTGAAATCAATGAGCAGTATTTT. This sequence encodes CSVLEGEINEQYF.

The chain links TRBV19 to TRBJ2-7; D is perhaps TRBD2 (5 bases). CDR3 length: 13 amino acids. CDR1 is LNHDA and CDR2 is SQIVND in the germline V gene (reference sequence). Trimming took off 3 bases at V and 7 bases at J, with 13 bases between the two ends. CDR3 residues: CASSMVATGEQYF. CDR3 in DNA: TGTGCCAGTAGTATGGTGGCGACGGGAGAGCAGTACTTC.

Judged by abundance, this clonotype is medium-sized. The rearrangement uses TRBV7-2 and TRBJ2-7, with D possibly being TRBD2 (6 bases). This CDR3 region has 13 residues. V was trimmed by 6 bases and J by 4 bases, leaving 13 bases between them. Germline V gene lookup returns CDR1 SGHTA and CDR2 FQGNSA. DNA of the CDR3: TGTGCCAGCAGTCAGTGGGGAGGATACGAGCAGTACGTC. It encodes CASSQWGGYEQYV.

In this sample, this clonotype turned up many times. A much larger clonotype is one base distant, so this may be a read error. The chain joins TRBV12-3 or TRBV12-4 to TRBJ2-1, with 8 bases lining up with TRBD2. The V and J ends lost 4 bases and 14 bases, in that order; junction bases with no gene match: 13. This CDR3 region has 14 residues. The CDR3 bases are TGTGCCAGCAGTTCTCTTGCGGGGGGCAGGAAGGAGTTCTTC. Translation: CASSSLAGGRKEFF.

V usage is TRBV5-4 and J usage is TRBJ2-1; 9 bases match TRBD2. The germline V gene encodes CDR1 SGHNT and CDR2 YYREEE (reference sequence). Trimming removed 4 bases from V and 12 bases from J; junction bases left unmatched: 11. The CDR3 consists of 14 residues. The CDR3 is CASSRGLAPDTQFF. The CDR3 DNA reads as TGTGCCAGCAGCCGGGGACTAGCCCCCGATACGCAGTTCTTC.

This clonotype occurred many times. This chain joins TRBV2 and TRBJ2-2, with D maybe TRBD2 (6 bases). The V and J ends lost 8 bases and 1 base respectively, with 11 bases between them. From germline, CDR1 is SNHLY and CDR2 FYNNEI. The CDR3 contains 14 residues. In nucleotides, the CDR3 is TGTGCCAGCCAACCCGGGAGGAACACCGGGGAGCTGTTTTTT. Translated: CASQPGRNTGELFF. Based on the CDR3 plus reference TRBV2 and TRBJ2-2, the full variable domain is EPEVTQTPSHQVTQMGQEVILRCVPISNHLYFYWYRQILGQKVEFLVSFYNNEISEKSEIFDDQFSVERPDGSNFTLKIRSTKLEDSAMYFCASQPGRNTGELFFGEGSRLTVL.

The sample holds many counts of this clonotype. The chain recombines TRBV19 with TRBJ2-6; D possibly corresponds to TRBD1 (6 bases). Between the trimmed V and J ends, which lost 7 bases and 4 bases, there was a span of 11 bases. Germline V CDR1 and CDR2: LNHDA, SQIVND (reference sequence). The CDR3 is 14 residues long. The CDR3 spells CASNREPGANVLTF. The DNA for the CDR3 is TGTGCCAGTAACAGGGAGCCGGGGGCCAACGTCCTGACTTTC.

A word on this clonotype: Given a much more abundant clone one base away, this may be a read error. The rearrangement uses TRBV27 and TRBJ1-1, with D hard to call. In germline, CDR1 is MNHEY, CDR2 SMNVEV (reference sequence). V lost 5 bases, J lost 3 bases, and 13 bases lay in between. The CDR3 runs to 14 residues. CDR3 DNA sequence: TGTGCCAGCAGTCCCCTGGACGGGGACACTGAAGCTTTCTTT. Translated: CASSPLDGDTEAFF.

This clonotype occurred many times. V is TRBV5-4 and J is TRBJ2-5, with TRBD1 matching over 9 bases. CDR3 length: 13 amino acids. J lost 4 bases, V lost 10 bases, and 8 bases had no gene match. Germline CDR1 is SGHNT and CDR2 is YYREEE (reference sequence). The CDR3 sequence: CAGGQGGGETQYF. In DNA form, the CDR3 reads TGTGCCGGGGGACAGGGTGGAGGAGAGACCCAGTACTTC.

This clonotype was seen many times. The J gene is TRBJ1-1, the V gene TRBV3-1; D may be TRBD1 (5 bases). CDR1 is LGHDT and CDR2 is YNNKEL in the germline V gene (reference sequence). With 4 bases removed from V and 5 bases from J, the gap between germline ends came to 11 bases. This CDR3 spans 13 amino acids. The CDR3 DNA sequence: TGTGCCAGCAGCCGCAACGGGGGGACTGAAGCTTTCTTT. Amino acids: CASSRNGGTEAFF.

The chain carries TRBV20-1 and TRBJ2-1; 8 bases align to TRBD1. The CDR3 extends over 14 amino acids. Trimming cost V 1 base and J 3 bases; bases outside gene matches: 2. From germline, CDR1 is DFQATT and CDR2 SNEGSKA (reference sequence). For the CDR3, the DNA is TGCAGTGCTAGAGGGACAGGGATCTACAATGAGCAGTTCTTC. The encoded protein is CSARGTGIYNEQFF.

This clonotype occurred many times. The chain uses TRBV19 and TRBJ1-5; 8 bases agree with TRBD1. The germline gives CDR1 LNHDA, CDR2 SQIVND (reference sequence). The ends lost 7 bases at V and 3 bases at J; junction bases unmatched: 8. This CDR3 region has 15 residues. The CDR3 reads CASTRGQGINQPQHF. The CDR3 DNA sequence: TGTGCCAGTACCCGCGGACAGGGAATCAATCAGCCCCAGCATTTT.

The J gene is TRBJ2-5, the V gene TRBV20-1; D is ambiguous. The CDR3 contains 11 residues. V shed 6 bases and J shed 5 bases, with 10 bases lying between them. The germline V gene encodes CDR1 DFQATT and CDR2 SNEGSKA (reference sequence). CDR3 region: CSARLGETQYF. CDR3 DNA: TGCAGTGCAAGACTTGGGGAGACCCAGTACTTC.

The chain has TRBV7-8 and TRBJ1-2; no reliable D call. This CDR3 spans 14 amino acids. Germline-derived CDR1 and CDR2 are SGHVS and FQNEAQ. Trimming took 5 bases from V and 2 from J, leaving 12 bases between them. In DNA form, the CDR3 reads TGTGCCAGCAGCCCCCAAGTTGGCAACTATGGCTACACCTTC. Its translation is CASSPQVGNYGYTF.

The sample holds many counts of this clonotype. This chain links TRBV6-5 with TRBJ2-5, with D perhaps being TRBD1 or TRBD2 (6 bases each). The CDR3 is made up of 15 amino acids. The V end was cut by 5 bases, the J end by 2 bases, with 15 bases between. Germline V gene data show CDR1 as MNHEY and CDR2 as SVGAGI. The CDR3 loop is CASSRGRVKQETQYF. The CDR3 DNA reads as TGTGCCAGCAGTCGGGGGCGGGTGAAGCAAGAGACCCAGTACTTC.